Below, 25 T cell receptor beta chains from the same sample are listed, as sequenced in a study of blood T cell repertoires in COVID-19. Method: immunoSEQ multiplex PCR; TCRdb's copy keeps in-frame clones and lacks some. The table shows a few hundred thousand clones, with about 91% occurring only once. The source material was PBMCs or T cells enriched from blood (not recorded which). The source of these receptors is a woman between 35 and 50 years old with acute COVID-19.

DNA of the CDR3: TGTGCCAGCAGTCAACGACTAGCGGGAGGCGAATGGAGCTCCTACAATGAGCAGTTCTTC. Encoded protein: CASSQRLAGGEWSSYNEQFF. The chain carries TRBV7-8 and TRBJ2-1; TRBD2 aligns across 13 bases. Germline trimming cut 6 bases from V and 0 bases from J; bases unmatched to any gene: 14. Germline-derived CDR1 and CDR2 are SGHVS and FQNEAQ. CDR3 length: 20 residues.

The genes are TRBV5-6 and TRBJ2-7, with 8 bases identical to TRBD1. The J segment lost 7 bases and the V segment lost 4 bases, leaving 13 bases of the junction unmatched. This CDR3 spans 15 amino acids. The germline V gene encodes CDR1 SGHDT and CDR2 YYEEEE. The DNA of the CDR3 is TGTGCCAGCAGCGAGCTAGGGACAGGCGATGGGGAGCAGTACGTC. The encoded protein is CASSELGTGDGEQYV.

This clone appeared once. The chain links TRBV12-3 or TRBV12-4 to TRBJ1-4; D uncertain. CDR3 size: 13 residues. Trimming pared 5 bases from V and 1 base from J, leaving 5 bases between. DNA of the CDR3: TGTGCCAGCAGTCGGGGAACTAATGAAAAACTGTTTTTT. Its translation: CASSRGTNEKLFF.

The V gene is TRBV28, the J gene TRBJ1-4; the match to TRBD1 covers 8 bases. The V gene end was trimmed by 3 bases and the J gene end by 6 bases; junction bases not matched to a gene: 12. The CDR3 has 17 amino acids. Germline loops: CDR1 MDHEN, CDR2 SYDVKM. This CDR3 reads CASSFTRGQPAHEKLFF. CDR3 bases: TGTGCCAGCAGTTTTACCAGGGGGCAACCGGCCCATGAAAAACTGTTTTTT.

The CDR3 DNA follows: TGTGCCAGCGCGGGACTAGCGGCCCTCACAGATACGCAGTATTTT. It codes for CASAGLAALTDTQYF. The V gene is TRBV19, the J gene TRBJ2-3, with 11 nucleotides matching TRBD2. J lost 2 bases, V lost 9 bases, and 7 bases had no gene match. This CDR3 comprises 15 residues. Looked up from germline, CDR1 is LNHDA and CDR2 is SQIVND (reference sequence).

This clone was detected only once. J is TRBJ2-3 and V is TRBV7-8; a weak D match, TRBD1 (6 bases). This CDR3 contains 13 residues. Trimming cost V 5 bases and J 6 bases, with 12 bases left between them. The germline gives CDR1 SGHVS, CDR2 FQNEAQ. CDR3 protein: CASSPDRTDTQYF. Written as DNA, the CDR3 is TGTGCCAGCAGCCCTGACAGGACGGATACGCAGTATTTT.

The V and J genes are TRBV30 and TRBJ2-4, with 8 nucleotides matching TRBD2. CDR1 GTSNPN and CDR2 SVGIG come from the germline V gene (reference sequence). There are 16 residues in the CDR3. The V and J ends lost 2 bases and 0 bases, in that order; junction bases with no gene match: 6. The CDR3 loop reads CAWSRREALAKNIQYF. CDR3 nucleotides: TGTGCCTGGAGTCGGCGGGAGGCACTAGCCAAAAACATTCAGTACTTC.

This clone was picked up one time. The J gene is TRBJ2-1, the V gene TRBV24-1; the match to TRBD1 covers 8 bases. Per the germline V gene, CDR1 is KGHDR and CDR2 is SFDVKD. V lost 2 bases to trimming and J lost 8 bases; unmatched junction nucleotides: 4. This CDR3 has 14 residues. CDR3: CATSDYRGRDEQFF. The CDR3, as DNA: TGTGCCACCAGTGATTACAGGGGGAGAGATGAGCAGTTCTTC.

V and J are TRBV4-1 and TRBJ2-4; D is possibly TRBD2 (5 bases). This CDR3 contains 17 residues. Per the germline V gene, CDR1 is MGHRA and CDR2 is YSYEKL. Trimming left V 1 base short and J 2 bases short, with 15 bases between. The CDR3 DNA reads TGCGCCAGCAGCCAAGGAGGGATTCCTCCGACCAAAAACATTCAGTACTTC. Its translation is CASSQGGIPPTKNIQYF.

This chain joins TRBV2 and TRBJ2-5; D remains unclear. V lost 3 bases and J 5 bases, leaving 7 bases between the germline ends. Germline-derived CDR1 and CDR2 are SNHLY and FYNNEI. CDR3 length equals 12 residues. CDR3 in amino acids: CASSDMRETQYF. CDR3 DNA: TGTGCCAGCAGTGATATGCGGGAGACCCAGTACTTC. The entire variable domain, with the rest obtained from reference TRBV2 and TRBJ2-5, is as follows: EPEVTQTPSHQVTQMGQEVILRCVPISNHLYFYWYRQILGQKVEFLVSFYNNEISEKSEIFDDQFSVERPDGSNFTLKIRSTKLEDSAMYFCASSDMRETQYFGPGTRLLVL.

The J gene is TRBJ1-1, the V gene TRBV18; 9 bases agree with TRBD1. The germline CDR1 and CDR2 sequences are KGHSH and LQKENI. Germline trimming cut 2 bases from V and 3 bases from J; bases unmatched to any gene: 7. This CDR3 region has 16 residues. The chain's CDR3 is CASSPITGGADTEAFF. The CDR3 nucleotides read TGTGCCAGCTCACCAATCACAGGGGGCGCGGACACTGAAGCTTTCTTT.

The chain links TRBV5-5 to TRBJ1-2, with 8 bases that match TRBD1. With 4 bases clipped from V and 8 bases from J, the junction kept 7 bases outside the gene matches. This CDR3 region has 13 residues. Germline values: CDR1 SGHKS, CDR2 YYEKEE (reference sequence). The CDR3 coding sequence is TGTGCCAGCAGCCTACCCCAGGGGGCGGGCTACACCTTC. Protein sequence: CASSLPQGAGYTF.

The V gene is TRBV6-5, the J gene TRBJ1-2, with D tentatively TRBD1 (5 bases). The ends were cut back, 6 bases at V and 3 bases at J, with 14 bases in the middle. The CDR3 is 14 amino acids. The V gene's germline CDR1 is MNHEY and CDR2 SVGAGI. The CDR3 coding sequence is TGTGCCAGCAGAAGGGACGGCGGGGACTATGGCTACACCTTC. Protein sequence: CASRRDGGDYGYTF.

This rearrangement joins TRBV7-9 to TRBJ2-2, with D hard to call. Germline CDR1 reads SEHNR; CDR2 reads FQNEAQ (reference sequence). This CDR3 has 11 residues. Trimming stripped 10 bases from V and 5 bases from J, with 8 bases between. The CDR3 reads CATRVTGELFF. The CDR3 DNA is TGTGCCACCCGGGTTACCGGGGAGCTGTTTTTT.

A remark on this clone: Other DNA sequences in this specimen translate into the identical CDR3. V and J are TRBV6-5 and TRBJ1-2, with TRBD1 matching 9 bases. Germline CDR1 is MNHEY and CDR2 is SVGAGI. Losses at the gene ends were 7 bases for V and 3 bases for J; bases not matched to a gene: 3. CDR3 size: 13 residues. CDR3 in amino acids: CASTRTGDYGYTF. CDR3 nucleotide sequence: TGTGCCAGCACCCGGACAGGGGACTATGGCTACACCTTC.

The rearrangement links TRBV19 to TRBJ1-5, with 8 bases fitting TRBD1. Per germline, CDR1 LNHDA and CDR2 SQIVND (reference sequence). The CDR3 runs to 15 residues. J was trimmed by 3 bases and V by 10 bases; bases with no gene match: 11. The CDR3 DNA reads TGTGCCACTAGGCGCGGGACAGGTACCAATCAGCCCCAGCATTTT. Protein sequence: CATRRGTGTNQPQHF.

The rearrangement links TRBV6-1 to TRBJ1-2, with D possibly matching TRBD1 (5 bases). The V end was cut by 3 bases, the J end by 7 bases, with 21 bases between. The germline V gene has CDR1 MNHNS and CDR2 SASEGT. The CDR3 length is 16 residues. This CDR3 is CASSDAFLQESFGYTF. DNA of the CDR3: TGTGCCAGCAGTGACGCCTTTTTACAGGAGTCTTTTGGCTACACCTTC.

The rearrangement links TRBV5-1 to TRBJ2-7; 10 bases are shared with TRBD1. CDR1 is SGHRS, CDR2 YFSETQ, per germline. V shed 4 bases, J shed 2 bases, and the junction held 9 bases outside the gene matches. The CDR3 is 16 amino acids. The CDR3 DNA sequence: TGCGCCAGCAGCCCGAGACTCGGACAGGGGGCCTACGAGCAGTACTTC. Its translation is CASSPRLGQGAYEQYF.

The CDR3 DNA is TGTGCCAGCAGCCCCGAGGGGGCGGAAATGGGCTATGGCTACACCTTC. This sequence encodes CASSPEGAEMGYGYTF. The chain combines TRBV27 with TRBJ1-2; TRBD1 aligns across 7 bases. Germline CDR1 and CDR2: MNHEY and SMNVEV (reference sequence). The CDR3 is 16 amino acids. V was clipped by 6 bases and J by 4 bases; unmatched bases: 14.

The chain joins TRBV29-1 to TRBJ1-1; 11 nucleotides match TRBD1. This CDR3 spans 11 amino acids. Per the germline V gene, CDR1 is SQVTM and CDR2 is ANQGSEA. Unmatched junction bases numbered 3, after V lost 7 bases and J lost 8 bases. The CDR3 loop reads CSGRDRGEAFF. CDR3 sequence (DNA): TGCAGCGGCCGGGACAGGGGGGAAGCTTTCTTT.

The chain uses TRBV6-5 and TRBJ2-7; D is perhaps TRBD2 (5 bases). V was trimmed by 2 bases and J by 7 bases, leaving 9 bases between them. The CDR3 length is 12 residues. The germline gives CDR1 MNHEY, CDR2 SVGAGI. The CDR3 protein is CASSYTSGEQYF. In DNA form, the CDR3 reads TGTGCCAGCAGTTACACGTCGGGGGAGCAGTACTTC.

The rearrangement joins TRBV24-1 to TRBJ2-2, with 14 positions matching TRBD2. From germline, CDR1 is KGHDR and CDR2 SFDVKD. Trimming took 5 bases from V and 3 from J; bases not matched to a gene: 1. CDR3 size: 16 residues. The CDR3 loop is CATSGGLAGDTGELFF. The CDR3 coding sequence is TGTGCCACCAGTGGGGGACTAGCGGGAGACACCGGGGAGCTGTTTTTT.

The table lists this clone with a count of one. The CDR3 nucleotides are TGTGCCAGCAGCATGGGACAGGCAGATACGCAGTATTTT. It is translated as CASSMGQADTQYF. The rearrangement links TRBV5-4 to TRBJ2-3; TRBD1 matches at 8 bases. Germline V gene lookup returns CDR1 SGHNT and CDR2 YYREEE (reference sequence). The CDR3 is 13 residues long. After removal of 4 bases from V and 4 bases from J, the junction contained 2 bases not matched to a gene.

The chain joins TRBV7-9 to TRBJ1-1, with a tentative D call TRBD1 (5 bases). Trimming cost V 5 bases and J 1 base, with 11 bases left between them. The CDR3 extends over 14 amino acids. Germline assignment: CDR1 SEHNR and CDR2 FQNEAQ (reference sequence). CDR3 in DNA: TGTGCCAGCAGCGTTGAAGACAGGAACACTGAAGCTTTCTTT. Translating it yields CASSVEDRNTEAFF.

The chain carries TRBV27 and TRBJ2-1; no clear D. Trimming cost V 4 bases and J 8 bases, with 9 bases left between them. The CDR3 is made up of 12 amino acids. Germline-derived CDR1 and CDR2 are MNHEY and SMNVEV (reference sequence). Here the CDR3 reads CASSSWPHEQFF. In DNA, the CDR3 is TGTGCCAGCAGTTCCTGGCCGCATGAGCAGTTCTTC.